Listed here are 6 T cell receptor beta chains from one sample, sequenced in a study of post-analysis software for immune sequencing data. Unique molecular identifiers featured in each of the TCR beta cDNA libraries. In TCRdb, the PCR reads were re-called with MiXCR into one record per CDR3 protein. The data hold 750,000 to 950,000 distinct CDR3 sequences, with about 57% observed a single time. The antigens these receptors bind are not known. Study outcomes and limitations: In patients, TRBV5-6, TRBV5-1 and TRBV20-1 belonged to five or six TRBV segments found more frequently than in controls.

Sequencing used blood. These receptors were taken from a girl between 10 and 17 years old with multiple sclerosis.

The V and J genes are TRBV6-5 and TRBJ1-1; possible D gene TRBD1, 6 bases. The CDR3 totals 15 residues. Germline values: CDR1 MNHEY, CDR2 SVGAGI. V lost 5 bases, J lost 0 bases, and 13 bases lay in between. DNA for the CDR3: TGTGCCAGCAGTCGATCAACAGGGTTGAACACTGAAGCTTTCTTT. It codes for CASSRSTGLNTEAFF.

This clonotype has only a few counts. A read error is possible here, since a much larger clone lies one base away. The CDR3 DNA reads TGCAGCGGCTCTGTCCCCCAAGAGACCCAGTACTTC. This translates into CSGSVPQETQYF. The chain is built from TRBV29-1 and TRBJ2-5; D unresolved. This CDR3 spans 12 amino acids. With 7 bases removed from V and 1 base from J, the gap between germline ends came to 10 bases. CDR1 and CDR2 from the germline V gene are SQVTM and ANQGSEA.

This clonotype has just a few counts. The J gene is TRBJ2-7, the V gene TRBV10-3; 10 bases align to TRBD1. The V segment lost 10 bases and the J segment 6 bases; nucleotides outside the gene matches: 9. The germline V gene has CDR1 ENHRY and CDR2 SYGVKD. This CDR3 has 13 amino acids. The CDR3 loop is CATRRQGALEQYF. The CDR3 region has the DNA TGTGCCACCAGGAGACAGGGGGCACTCGAGCAGTACTTC.

V and J are TRBV12-3 or TRBV12-4 and TRBJ2-1, with D maybe TRBD2 (6 bases). The V end was cut by 5 bases, the J end by 5 bases, with 22 bases between. This CDR3 has 17 amino acids. CDR3: CASSLSAGHRIHNEQFF. The CDR3 region has the DNA TGTGCCAGCAGTCTGAGCGCGGGGCACAGGATCCACAATGAGCAGTTCTTC.

The chain couples TRBV20-1 to TRBJ1-3; D call uncertain. CDR1 and CDR2 from the germline V gene are DFQATT and SNEGSKA (reference sequence). The length of the CDR3 is 15 residues. V was shortened by 3 bases and J by 5 bases, with 17 bases between the two germline ends. CDR3: CSASGFPGNRNTIYF. Written as DNA, the CDR3 is TGCAGTGCTAGCGGATTTCCGGGGAACAGAAACACCATATATTTT.

The chain carries TRBV10-3 and TRBJ2-4, with D possibly matching TRBD2 (5 bases). TRBJ2-7 matches the DNA end more closely, so the J call is doubtful. Germline assignment: CDR1 ENHRY and CDR2 SYGVKD. The CDR3 totals 14 residues. The CDR3 DNA reads TGTGCCATCAGTGAGTCAGGGAGATACGACGAGCAGTACTTC. It encodes CAISESGRYDEQYF.